The rows below give T cell receptor beta chains drawn from one sample of a study of vaccination effects on CD4 cells after COVID-19. TCRdb's copy holds only in-frame clones and misses some; the assay was immunoSEQ multiplex PCR. This sample has tens of thousands of clones, with around 76% found just once. Antigens for these TCRs are unknown. The sequenced sample was CD4+ T cells from PBMCs cultured with HCoV-NL63 spike peptides, obtained before COVID-19 vaccination. The receptor source for this set is a human donor who received a COVID-19 vaccine. Both conserved end residues are part of each CDR3. A D gene is named only where the DNA matches it firmly. Some rows have no size entry. The others give once, few or many, or a class for an expanded clone.

j_gene	d_gene	abundance	v_gene	CDR3aa	CDR3nt
TRBJ1-2	TRBD1	.	TRBV5-1	CASSLDGQGDYGYTF	TGCGCCAGCAGCTTGGACGGACAGGGCGACTATGGCTACACCTTC
TRBJ1-4	TRBD1	once	TRBV5-1	CASSLWGTGATNEKLFF	TGCGCCAGCAGCTTATGGGGGACAGGGGCAACTAATGAAAAACTGTTTTTT
TRBJ1-1	TRBD1	.	TRBV9	CASSGETGGTEAFF	TGTGCCAGCAGTGGTGAAACAGGGGGCACTGAAGCTTTCTTT
TRBJ1-5	.	.	TRBV19	CASSSGAWQPQHF	TGTGCCAGTAGCTCTGGGGCTTGGCAGCCCCAGCATTTT
TRBJ2-5	.	.	TRBV6-5	CASNSFLETQYF	TGTGCCAGCAATAGTTTCTTAGAGACCCAGTACTTC
TRBJ2-3	TRBD2	.	TRBV18	CASSPPRLAGGVSTSTDTQYF	TGTGCCAGCTCACCACCTCGACTAGCGGGGGGCGTGAGCACGAGCACAGATACGCAGTATTTT
TRBJ2-5	.	.	TRBV6-5	CASTTPGAVKETQYF	TGTGCCAGCACCACCCCGGGGGCAGTTAAAGAGACCCAGTACTTC
TRBJ2-5	TRBD2	.	TRBV30	CAWSVTLNPTSGEETQYF	TGTGCCTGGAGTGTAACCCTCAACCCGACTAGCGGGGAAGAGACCCAGTACTTC
TRBJ1-4	.	.	TRBV5-1	CASSLGSTNEKLFF	TGCGCCAGCAGCTTGGGGAGTACTAATGAAAAACTGTTTTTT
TRBJ1-2	.	.	TRBV3-1/TRBV3-2	CASSSTAIYGYTF	TGTGCCAGCAGCAGTACGGCTATCTATGGCTACACCTTC
TRBJ1-2	.	.	TRBV7-3	CASSLTGGQGARYTF	TGTGCCAGCAGCTTAACGGGGGGGCAGGGAGCACGCTACACCTTC
TRBJ1-5	.	.	TRBV19	CASSIGFRVSNQPQHF	TGTGCCAGTAGTATTGGGTTCAGGGTGAGCAATCAGCCCCAGCATTTT
TRBJ1-6	.	.	TRBV19	CASSIQQSPVRALHF	TGTGCCAGTAGTATCCAACAATCTCCCGTTCGGGCCCTCCACTTT
TRBJ2-1	.	.	TRBV6-5	CASRIPGSNEQFF	TGTGCCAGCAGGATCCCAGGGTCCAATGAGCAGTTCTTC
TRBJ2-3	.	.	TRBV7-3	CASRLSGRSTDTQYF	TGTGCCAGCCGCTTGTCGGGTCGAAGCACAGATACGCAGTATTTT
TRBJ1-2	.	few	TRBV6-1	CASSEVSNVYGYTF	TGTGCCAGCAGTGAAGTGAGCAACGTCTATGGCTACACCTTC
TRBJ1-6	.	few	TRBV7-3	CASSLSGSSPLHF	TGTGCCAGCAGCCTCAGCGGATCTTCACCCCTCCACTTT
TRBJ2-3	.	.	TRBV28	CASSHRGAGTDTQYF	TGTGCCAGCAGTCATCGGGGGGCGGGCACAGATACGCAGTATTTT
TRBJ2-3	TRBD2	.	TRBV6-5	CASRRTSGHTDTQYF	TGTGCCAGCAGGCGTACTAGCGGCCACACAGATACGCAGTATTTT
TRBJ1-1	TRBD1	.	TRBV5-1	CASSLATGGGSEAFF	TGCGCCAGCAGCTTGGCGACAGGGGGCGGATCTGAAGCTTTCTTT
TRBJ1-5	.	.	TRBV6-5	CASSYAAPLGNQPQHF	TGTGCCAGCAGTTACGCGGCCCCCCTAGGCAATCAGCCCCAGCATTTT
TRBJ1-4	TRBD1	.	TRBV29-1	CSVARGATNEKLFF	TGCAGCGTTGCCAGGGGGGCAACTAATGAAAAACTGTTTTTT
TRBJ2-3	.	.	TRBV19	CASTLQPSSTDTQYF	TGTGCCAGTACCCTGCAGCCTAGCAGCACAGATACGCAGTATTTT
TRBJ1-1	.	few	TRBV5-1	CASSLGQRVNTEAFF	TGCGCCAGCAGCTTGGGACAGAGGGTAAACACTGAAGCTTTCTTT
TRBJ1-1	TRBD1	.	TRBV3-1/TRBV3-2	CASSQAPGQGAMNTEAFF	TGTGCCAGCAGCCAAGCTCCGGGACAGGGCGCAATGAACACTGAAGCTTTCTTT
TRBJ1-1	.	.	TRBV5-6	CASSPPTSNTEAFF	TGTGCCAGCAGCCCCCCCACTTCGAACACTGAAGCTTTCTTT
TRBJ1-3	.	once	TRBV9	CASSVGGGTIYF	TGTGCCAGCAGCGTAGGGGGAGGCACCATATATTTT
TRBJ1-2	.	.	TRBV5-8	CASSLGISYGYTF	TGTGCCAGCAGCTTGGGTATTTCATATGGCTACACCTTC
TRBJ2-5	.	.	TRBV5-1	CASSPTPQETQYF	TGCGCCAGCAGCCCAACACCTCAAGAGACCCAGTACTTC
TRBJ2-3	TRBD2	.	TRBV5-8	CASPANWLAEVPSTDTQYF	TGTGCCAGCCCAGCAAATTGGCTAGCGGAGGTCCCTAGCACAGATACGCAGTATTTT
TRBJ1-1	.	.	TRBV6-6	CASSQVTEAFF	TGTGCCAGCAGCCAGGTCACTGAAGCTTTCTTT
TRBJ1-2	TRBD1	once	TRBV29-1	CSAGTGGASGYTF	TGCAGCGCCGGGACAGGGGGGGCGAGTGGCTACACCTTC
TRBJ1-6	.	once	TRBV20-1	CSASTHSPLHF	TGCAGTGCTAGCACCCACTCACCCCTCCACTTT
TRBJ2-3	TRBD2	.	TRBV4-1	CASSQASGGSTDTQYF	TGCGCCAGCAGCCAAGCCAGCGGGGGGAGCACAGATACGCAGTATTTT
TRBJ2-1	.	few	TRBV21-1	CASSKARLAGNSYNEQFF	TGTGCCAGCAGCAAAGCCCGACTAGCGGGGAACTCCTACAATGAGCAGTTCTTC
TRBJ2-1	TRBD1	.	TRBV15	CATSGRDRGYNEQFF	TGTGCCACCAGCGGCCGGGACAGGGGTTACAATGAGCAGTTCTTC
TRBJ2-3	TRBD1	.	TRBV10-3	CAISEQGAEDTQYF	TGTGCCATCAGTGAGCAGGGGGCGGAAGATACGCAGTATTTT
TRBJ1-1	.	few	TRBV9	CASSVAGNTEAFF	TGTGCCAGCAGCGTAGCTGGTAACACTGAAGCTTTCTTT
TRBJ2-1	TRBD2	.	TRBV7-2	CASSPPGLAGYNEQFF	TGTGCCAGCAGCCCCCCGGGACTAGCGGGTTACAATGAGCAGTTCTTC
TRBJ2-2	TRBD1	.	TRBV18	CASSPGQSNTGELFF	TGTGCCAGCTCACCGGGACAGTCGAACACCGGGGAGCTGTTTTTT
TRBJ2-3	.	once	TRBV2	CASRITGLGTDTQYF	TGTGCCAGCAGAATAACAGGGTTGGGCACAGATACGCAGTATTTT
TRBJ1-3	.	.	TRBV15	CATSRGKNSGNTIYF	TGTGCCACCAGCAGAGGTAAAAACTCTGGAAACACCATATATTTT
TRBJ1-3	.	.	TRBV7-2	CASSRGVASSGNTIYF	TGTGCCAGCAGCCGCGGAGTGGCCAGCTCTGGAAACACCATATATTTT
TRBJ2-3	.	.	TRBV19	CASSSPGHLDTQYF	TGTGCCAGTAGTTCCCCGGGACACTTAGATACGCAGTATTTT
TRBJ2-3	TRBD1	.	TRBV10-3	CAISERTGGPTDTQYF	TGTGCCATCAGTGAAAGGACAGGGGGGCCCACAGATACGCAGTATTTT
TRBJ1-2	.	few	TRBV5-1	CASSSEQGSGYTF	TGCGCCAGCAGCTCAGAACAGGGTTCTGGCTACACCTTC
TRBJ2-2	TRBD1	.	TRBV19	CASSRQGNTGELFF	TGTGCCAGTAGTAGACAGGGGAACACCGGGGAGCTGTTTTTT
TRBJ2-5	.	.	TRBV7-7	CASSLVRGSQETQYF	TGTGCCAGCAGCTTAGTTCGGGGGTCCCAAGAGACCCAGTACTTC
TRBJ2-2	TRBD1	few	TRBV27	CASSSRDRGGTGELFF	TGTGCCAGCAGTTCCCGGGACAGGGGAGGAACCGGGGAGCTGTTTTTT
TRBJ1-1	.	.	TRBV28	CASSLGYLGRAKNRDNTEAFF	TGTGCCAGCAGTTTAGGGTACTTGGGCAGGGCCAAAAATCGAGATAACACTGAAGCTTTCTTT
TRBJ1-2	TRBD1	.	TRBV2	CATSSQGVSYGYTF	TGTGCCACCTCATCGCAGGGGGTGAGCTATGGCTACACCTTC
TRBJ1-1	.	.	TRBV18	CASSPRQVTEAFF	TGTGCCAGCTCACCAAGGCAGGTCACTGAAGCTTTCTTT
TRBJ2-5	TRBD1	.	TRBV4-1	CVSSQEIRRGGQGQETQYF	TGCGTCAGCAGCCAAGAAATTAGGAGAGGGGGACAGGGTCAGGAGACCCAGTACTTC
TRBJ2-4	TRBD2	.	TRBV5-1	CASSLSSSGDIQYF	TGCGCCAGCAGTCTTAGTTCTAGCGGGGACATTCAGTACTTC
TRBJ1-2	.	.	TRBV9	CASSATPAPNYGYTF	TGTGCCAGCAGCGCCACTCCAGCCCCTAACTATGGCTACACCTTC